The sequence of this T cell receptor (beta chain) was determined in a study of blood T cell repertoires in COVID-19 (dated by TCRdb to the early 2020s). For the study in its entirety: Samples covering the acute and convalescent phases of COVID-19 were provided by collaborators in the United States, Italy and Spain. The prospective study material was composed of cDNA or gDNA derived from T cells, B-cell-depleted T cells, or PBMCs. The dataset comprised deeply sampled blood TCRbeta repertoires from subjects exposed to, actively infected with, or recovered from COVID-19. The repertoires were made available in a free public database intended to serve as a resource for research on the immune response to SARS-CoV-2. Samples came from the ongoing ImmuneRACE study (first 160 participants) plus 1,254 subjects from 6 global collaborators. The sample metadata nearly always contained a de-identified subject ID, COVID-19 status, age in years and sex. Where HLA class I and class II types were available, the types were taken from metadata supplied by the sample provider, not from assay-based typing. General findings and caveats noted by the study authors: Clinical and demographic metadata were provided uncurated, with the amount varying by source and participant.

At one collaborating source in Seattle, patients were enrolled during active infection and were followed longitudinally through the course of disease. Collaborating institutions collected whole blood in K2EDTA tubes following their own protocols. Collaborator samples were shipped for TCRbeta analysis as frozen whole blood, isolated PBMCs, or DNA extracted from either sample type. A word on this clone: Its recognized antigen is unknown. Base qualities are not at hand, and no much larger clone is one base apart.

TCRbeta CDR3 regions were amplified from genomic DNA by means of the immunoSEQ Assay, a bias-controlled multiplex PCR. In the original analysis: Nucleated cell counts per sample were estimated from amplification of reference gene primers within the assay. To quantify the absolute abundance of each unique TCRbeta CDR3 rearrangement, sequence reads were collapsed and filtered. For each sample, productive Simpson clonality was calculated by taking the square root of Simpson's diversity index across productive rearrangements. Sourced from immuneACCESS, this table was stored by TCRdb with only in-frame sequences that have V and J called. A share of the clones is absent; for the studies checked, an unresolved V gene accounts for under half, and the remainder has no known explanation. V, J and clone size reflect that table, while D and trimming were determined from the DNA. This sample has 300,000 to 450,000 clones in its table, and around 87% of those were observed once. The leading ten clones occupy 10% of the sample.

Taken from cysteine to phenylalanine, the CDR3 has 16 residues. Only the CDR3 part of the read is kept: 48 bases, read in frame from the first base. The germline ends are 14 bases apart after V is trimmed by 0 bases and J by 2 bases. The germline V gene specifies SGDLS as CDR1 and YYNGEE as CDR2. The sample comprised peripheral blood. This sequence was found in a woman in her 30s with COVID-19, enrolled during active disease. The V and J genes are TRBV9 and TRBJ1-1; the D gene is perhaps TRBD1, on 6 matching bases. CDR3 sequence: CASSVGVVGANTEAFF. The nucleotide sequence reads TGTGCCAGCAGCGTAGGGGTCGTGGGGGCCAACACTGAAGCTTTCTTT.